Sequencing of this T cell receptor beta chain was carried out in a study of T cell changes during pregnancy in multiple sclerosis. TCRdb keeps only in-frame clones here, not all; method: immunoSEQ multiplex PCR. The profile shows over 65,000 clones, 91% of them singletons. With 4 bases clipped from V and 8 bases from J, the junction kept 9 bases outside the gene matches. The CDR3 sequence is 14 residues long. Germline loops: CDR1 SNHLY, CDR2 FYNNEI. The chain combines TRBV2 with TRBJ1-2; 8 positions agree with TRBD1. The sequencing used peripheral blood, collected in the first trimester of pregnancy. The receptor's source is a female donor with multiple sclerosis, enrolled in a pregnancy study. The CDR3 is CASSVLGTGGGYTF. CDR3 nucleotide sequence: TGTGCCAGCAGTGTTCTGGGGACAGGAGGCGGCTACACCTTC. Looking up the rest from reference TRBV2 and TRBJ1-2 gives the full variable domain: EPEVTQTPSHQVTQMGQEVILRCVPISNHLYFYWYRQILGQKVEFLVSFYNNEISEKSEIFDDQFSVERPDGSNFTLKIRSTKLEDSAMYFCASSVLGTGGGYTFGSGTRLTVV.